The 18 T cell receptor beta chains below were found in one sample sequenced in a study of T cells expressing NK-cell markers. TCRdb re-called the 5' RACE reads, yielding one record per CDR3 amino acid sequence without DNA. This repertoire includes more than 250,000 distinct CDR3 sequences. Sequences were obtained from blood T cells: a sorted CD56 or NKG2C T cell subset, CD4+ or CD8+ T cells, or bulk PBMC T cells (not recorded which). These receptors were collected from a man aged 18 to 30 in good health.

This sequence joins TRBV10-3 and TRBJ2-5; checking the TCRdb D call of TRBD1 is not possible without DNA. The CDR3 length is 13 residues. Germline lookup yields CDR1 ENHRY and CDR2 SYGVKD. CDR3 in amino acids: CATRQGAQETQYF.

The V and J genes are TRBV29-1 and TRBJ2-7; with no DNA, the TCRdb D assignment of TRBD1 cannot be verified. The CDR3 is 13 amino acids. CDR1 is SQVTM and CDR2 is ANQGSEA in the germline V gene. Here the CDR3 reads CSVRPPGGREQYF.

The rearrangement uses TRBV10-3 and TRBJ2-7; the D call of TRBD2 rests on TCRdb alone, since no DNA is present to check it. CDR1 and CDR2 (germline): ENHRY, SYGVKD. CDR3 size: 13 residues. CDR3: CAISAGGPYEQYF.

The V gene is TRBV7-6, the J gene TRBJ2-1; TCRdb's D gene call, TRBD1, goes unchecked for lack of DNA. The CDR3 extends over 15 amino acids. The germline CDR1 and CDR2 sequences are SGHVS and FNYEAQ. The CDR3 protein is CASSYFSGRDNEQFF.

This chain's CDR3 is CASSYGDAGAAYNEQFF. The chain links TRBV5-1 to TRBJ2-1. The CDR3 contains 17 residues. Germline loops: CDR1 SGHRS, CDR2 YFSETQ.

The genes are TRBV29-1 and TRBJ2-5; TCRdb indicates TRBD2, and absent DNA this call remains unverified. There are 14 residues in the CDR3. Per the germline V gene, CDR1 is SQVTM and CDR2 is ANQGSEA. CDR3 protein: CSIPGTSGQETQYF.

This sequence joins TRBV10-3 and TRBJ2-2; TCRdb gives TRBD2 as the D gene, but with no DNA this cannot be confirmed. The CDR3 is 17 amino acids. The germline V gene has CDR1 ENHRY and CDR2 SYGVKD. The CDR3 spells CAISRLAGPAGTGELFF.

The CDR3: CSAPAGLNTDTQYF. The chain is built from TRBV20-1 and TRBJ2-3; the TCRdb D gene call, TRBD2, has no DNA to confirm it. The CDR3 extends over 14 amino acids. Germline assignment: CDR1 DFQATT and CDR2 SNEGSKA (reference sequence).

The CDR3 loop is CASSYRRGSPLHF. The chain uses TRBV6-5 and TRBJ1-6. The CDR3 consists of 13 residues. The V gene's germline CDR1 is MNHEY and CDR2 SVGAGI.

J is TRBJ2-1 and V is TRBV6-2 or TRBV6-3; TCRdb indicates TRBD1, and absent DNA this call remains unverified. The CDR3 has 16 residues. Germline-derived CDR1 and CDR2 are MNHEY and SVGEGT. Here the CDR3 reads CASSYGAGNTYNEQFF.

The rearrangement uses TRBV25-1 and TRBJ2-1. Germline lookup yields CDR1 MGHDK and CDR2 SYGVNS. This CDR3 spans 12 amino acids. CDR3 sequence: CASSDGQYEQFF.

The gene calls are TRBV24-1 and TRBJ2-6; the TCRdb call, TRBD1, lacks DNA for checking. The CDR3 runs 17 residues. Germline V lookup: CDR1 KGHDR, CDR2 SFDVKD. CDR3 sequence reads: CATSDPRDSSGANVLTF.

The V call is TRBV12-3 or TRBV12-4, the J call TRBJ2-1; TCRdb's D gene call, TRBD1, goes unchecked for lack of DNA. The CDR3 loop spans 15 amino acids. The CDR3 is CASSFGTGLVNEQFF.

The chain carries TRBV7-2 and TRBJ2-1. CDR3 length: 13 residues. CDR1 SGHTA and CDR2 FQGNSA come from the germline V gene. This chain's CDR3 is CASSFEVFNEQFF.

This chain connects TRBV7-2 to TRBJ2-7; with no DNA, the TCRdb D assignment of TRBD1 cannot be verified. Germline values: CDR1 SGHTA, CDR2 FQGNSA. The CDR3 sequence is 14 residues long. The CDR3 loop reads CASSLVQAVNEQYF.

V gene TRBV9 combines with J gene TRBJ1-4; TCRdb calls TRBD1, which cannot be checked without DNA. The CDR3 length is 15 residues. Germline CDR1 SGDLS, CDR2 YYNGEE. The CDR3 spells CASSGGTLGQEKLFF.

The V call is TRBV19, the J call TRBJ2-1. CDR1 and CDR2 (germline): LNHDA, SQIVND (reference sequence). The CDR3 consists of 15 residues. The CDR3 spells CASSRTASSYNEQFF.

The J gene is TRBJ2-3, the V gene TRBV5-1; TCRdb's D gene call, TRBD2, goes unchecked for lack of DNA. CDR1 SGHRS and CDR2 YFSETQ come from the germline V gene. This CDR3 contains 16 residues. The CDR3 protein is CASSLGLVGSADTQYF. Combining the CDR3 with reference TRBV5-1 and TRBJ2-3 gives the whole variable domain KAGVTQTPRYLIKTRGQQVTLSCSPISGHRSVSWYQQTPGQGLQFLFEYFSETQRNKGNFPGRFSGRQFSNSRSEMNVSTLELGDSALYLCASSLGLVGSADTQYFGPGTRLTVL.